This note documents a single T cell receptor (beta chain) sequence. The sample comes from a study of blood T cell repertoires in COVID-19. On the study more broadly: Sites in the United States, Italy and Spain provided acute and convalescent COVID-19 samples. Sources were T cells, B-cell-depleted T cells, or PBMCs; the material itself was cDNA or gDNA.

The germline V and J ends were trimmed by 2 bases and 4 bases, with 9 bases remaining between them. There are 14 residues in the CDR3. Germline CDR1 and CDR2: SGHTA and FQGTGA. Repertoires were generated with immunoSEQ multiplex PCR, while TCRdb's copy carries only in-frame clones and drops some. The sample holds approximately 260,000 clones, 80% to 90% seen once. What was sequenced was peripheral blood. This TCR derives from a woman aged 70-85 years with acute or convalescent COVID-19. The rearrangement uses TRBV7-3 and TRBJ1-3, with D perhaps TRBD1 (5 bases). CDR3 nucleotides: TGTGCCAGCAGCTTACAGGGATCCGGAAACACCATATATTTT. As protein: CASSLQGSGNTIYF. Drawing the rest from reference TRBV7-3 and TRBJ1-3, the complete variable domain is GAGVSQTPSNKVTEKGKYVELRCDPISGHTALYWYRQSLGQGPEFLIYFQGTGAADDSGLPNDRFFAVRPEGSVSTLKIQRTERGDSAVYLCASSLQGSGNTIYFGEGSWLTVV.